This TCR beta chain was sequenced during a study of beta chain features in type 1 diabetes. Study-level findings and limits: Patients' naive, central memory and regulatory TCRB repertoires appeared more alike than those of healthy donors.

Expressed TCRB transcripts were sequenced, since all the RNA that had been isolated was reverse transcribed. Some clones are missing from TCRdb's copy, which holds only in-frame ones; the method was immunoSEQ multiplex PCR. The table shows 300,000 to 350,000 clones, with 13% to 15% occurring only once. In this sample, this clone turned up many times. What it recognizes is unknown. This receptor was taken from a young man in good health. The sample consisted of central memory CD4+ T cells from blood.

The CDR3 region is CASGRDRVYGYTF. In DNA form, the CDR3 reads TGTGCCAGTGGGAGGGACAGGGTGTATGGCTACACCTTC. This chain joins TRBV19 and TRBJ1-2; 9 bases are shared with TRBD1. The germline CDR1 and CDR2 sequences are LNHDA and SQIVND (reference sequence). Losses at the gene ends were 8 bases for V and 5 bases for J; bases not matched to a gene: 6. CDR3 length equals 13 residues. Supplemented by reference TRBV19 and TRBJ1-2, the full variable domain reads DGGITQSPKYLFRKEGQNVTLSCEQNLNHDAMYWYRQDPGQGLRLIYYSQIVNDFQKGDIAEGYSVSREKKESFPLTVTSAQKNPTAFYLCASGRDRVYGYTFGSGTRLTVV.